The rows below give T cell receptor beta chains drawn from one sample of a study of cytomegalovirus exposure and HLA in healthy donors. Measured with immunoSEQ multiplex PCR; TCRdb has only the in-frame clones, and not every one. This sample carries roughly 170,000 clones, less than 90% of them seen once, and the ten largest clones take about 1.6%. The material sequenced was PBMCs. The origin of the receptors is a man over 45 in good health and CMV-seronegative. Each CDR3 is given with its conserved first and last residue. The D gene is left open where the match is weak. For some rows the clone size is stated as once, few or many, or as a class when expanded; others skip it.

TRBV27	TRBJ2-4	NA	NA	TGTGCCAGCACCCCGCGGGGGCGGGACATTCAGTACTTC	CASTPRGRDIQYF
TRBV18	TRBJ1-1	NA	few	TGTGCCAGCTCACCAGCAGGGGAGGGTGAAGCTTTCTTT	CASSPAGEGEAFF
TRBV19	TRBJ2-1	TRBD1	NA	TGTGCCAGTACCCCGGGACAGGGATTATATTCGCAGTTCTTC	CASTPGQGLYSQFF
TRBV7-9	TRBJ2-7	NA	NA	TGTGCCAGCAGCTTAGGGTCTGGGAAGGGAGTAGAGCAGTACTTC	CASSLGSGKGVEQYF
TRBV19	TRBJ1-1	NA	NA	TGTGCCAGTAGTACTAGGAGGGGAACAAGGGGGAACACTGAAGCTTTCTTT	CASSTRRGTRGNTEAFF
TRBV6-5	TRBJ1-1	TRBD1	NA	TGTGCCAGCACCAGAGACAGGGGGGAGACTGAAGCTTTCTTT	CASTRDRGETEAFF
TRBV7-9	TRBJ2-7	TRBD1	NA	TGTGCCAGCAGCCAGGCAGGGGGCCCCTACGAGCAGTACTTC	CASSQAGGPYEQYF
TRBV29-1	TRBJ1-1	NA	NA	TGCAGCGTTCTTCAAGGAGGGCTCACTGAAGCTTTCTTT	CSVLQGGLTEAFF
TRBV5-1	TRBJ2-7	NA	NA	TGCGCCAGCAGCTTGTCGTCCGGAGAACCCGAGCAGTACTTC	CASSLSSGEPEQYF
TRBV7-3	TRBJ2-1	NA	NA	TGTGCCAGCAACCCCGGAGGTGGGAATGAGCAGTTCTTC	CASNPGGGNEQFF
TRBV18	TRBJ1-2	NA	NA	TGTGCCAGCTCACCACCGGACACAATCTATGGCTACACCTTC	CASSPPDTIYGYTF
TRBV7-9	TRBJ2-1	TRBD2	NA	TGTGCCAGCAGCTTTGGCGGGAGCTATGAGCAGTTCTTC	CASSFGGSYEQFF
TRBV9	TRBJ2-3	TRBD1	NA	TGTGCCAGCAGTATAACACAGGGGACAGATACGCAGTATTTT	CASSITQGTDTQYF
TRBV7-9	TRBJ2-5	NA	NA	TGTGCCAGCAGCTTACTCCCGTCTCAAGAGACCCAGTACTTC	CASSLLPSQETQYF
TRBV7-2	TRBJ1-5	NA	NA	TGTGCCAGCAGCTCCGGGACAATGGATCAGCCCCAGCATTTT	CASSSGTMDQPQHF
TRBV6-6	TRBJ2-7	NA	NA	TGTGCCAGCAGCCGGACAGAGAACGAGCAGTACTTC	CASSRTENEQYF
TRBV7-8	TRBJ2-5	NA	NA	TGTGCCAGCAGCTTAGATAGGGGTTCTTCATTGGAGACCCAGTACTTC	CASSLDRGSSLETQYF
TRBV7-8	TRBJ1-1	NA	few	TGTGCCAGCAGCTTAGCGGACAGGAACACTGAAGCTTTCTTT	CASSLADRNTEAFF
TRBV5-1	TRBJ2-5	NA	NA	TGCGCCAGCAGCTTGGCTTCGGGGGAAGGGCAGGGAGAGACCCAGTACTTC	CASSLASGEGQGETQYF
TRBV15	TRBJ2-2	TRBD2	NA	TGTGCCACCAGCAGATCACTAGCGGGTCTTTCCACCGGGGAGCTGTTTTTT	CATSRSLAGLSTGELFF
TRBV11-3	TRBJ2-7	NA	once	TGTGCCAGCAGCTTAGCCGGGAGCTCCTACGAGCAGTACTTC	CASSLAGSSYEQYF
TRBV6-5	TRBJ1-1	NA	NA	TGTGCCAGCAGTTACTCCAGGGTTGGGAACACTGAAGCTTTCTTT	CASSYSRVGNTEAFF
TRBV28	TRBJ1-2	NA	NA	TGTGCCAGCACTAACAGGGTTTATGGCTACACCTTC	CASTNRVYGYTF
TRBV5-6	TRBJ2-1	TRBD2	NA	TGTGCCAGCAGCTTGGATTTGGGAGGGTGGCGCAAAGTTGAGCAGTTCTTC	CASSLDLGGWRKVEQFF
TRBV7-9	TRBJ2-2	TRBD2	once	TGTTCCAGCAGCGCCCCGGGACTAGCGGGAGCCGGGGAGCTGTTTTTT	CSSSAPGLAGAGELFF
TRBV27	TRBJ2-1	TRBD2	NA	TGTGCCAGCAGTCCAATACTCGGGACTAGCAATGAGCAGTTCTTC	CASSPILGTSNEQFF
TRBV15	TRBJ2-7	NA	NA	TGTGCCACCAGCAGGGACCGTCTAGCGAACGAGCAGTACTTC	CATSRDRLANEQYF
TRBV9	TRBJ2-7	TRBD2	NA	TGTGCCAGCAGCCCACCTTCTAGCGGGGGGCTCTACGAGCAGTACTTC	CASSPPSSGGLYEQYF
TRBV7-9	TRBJ2-7	NA	NA	TGTGCCAGCAGCCTAGGAGGTCGGTACGAGCAGTACTTC	CASSLGGRYEQYF
TRBV4-2	TRBJ2-7	TRBD2	NA	TGTGCCAGCAGCCAAGAGAGGACTAGCGGTTTCTACGAGCAGTACTTC	CASSQERTSGFYEQYF
TRBV6-5	TRBJ1-2	NA	NA	TGTGCCAGCAGGGGGCCCCCCCGGGGGTATGGCTACACCTTC	CASRGPPRGYGYTF
TRBV5-1	TRBJ1-5	TRBD1	NA	TGCGCCAGCAGCTCCGGGACAGGAAATCAGCCCCAGCATTTT	CASSSGTGNQPQHF
TRBV7-9	TRBJ1-4	TRBD1	NA	TGTGCCAGCAGCTTAGGGACAGGGCCTAATGAAAAACTGTTTTTT	CASSLGTGPNEKLFF
TRBV14	TRBJ1-4	NA	NA	TGTGCCAGCAGCCAAGAGGGCAGCCCAACCGGATCAACTAATGAAAAACTGTTTTTT	CASSQEGSPTGSTNEKLFF
TRBV19	TRBJ1-1	NA	NA	TGTGCCAGTAGGGAGGATCCCAGGCGGGCTTTCTTT	CASREDPRRAFF
TRBV28	TRBJ2-5	TRBD1	NA	TGTGCCAGCAGTTCCGCCGGGACAGGTCAAGAGACCCAGTACTTC	CASSSAGTGQETQYF
TRBV9	TRBJ2-1	TRBD1	once	TGTGCCAGCAGCGTAGATCGGACAGGGTGGTTGAATGAGCAGTTCTTC	CASSVDRTGWLNEQFF
TRBV2	TRBJ2-7	NA	NA	TGTGCCAGCAGTGTTGGGACTCCCCCCTACGAGCAGTACTTC	CASSVGTPPYEQYF
TRBV7-9	TRBJ2-1	TRBD1	once	TGTGCCAGCAGCTTACGACAGGGCGGATACAATGAGCAGTTCTTC	CASSLRQGGYNEQFF
TRBV18	TRBJ2-3	NA	NA	TGTGCCAGTCTCCCGCCGAGGACAGCTAAAGATACGCAGTATTTT	CASLPPRTAKDTQYF
TRBV28	TRBJ2-5	TRBD1	once	TGTGCCAGCAGTTTAGGGACAGGGCTACGCCAAGAGACCCAGTACTTC	CASSLGTGLRQETQYF
TRBV25-1	TRBJ2-7	TRBD1	NA	TGTGCCAGCAGTCCGGGACAGGGGCGCGACGAGCAGTACTTC	CASSPGQGRDEQYF
TRBV5-8	TRBJ2-7	NA	NA	TGTGCCAGCAGCTTGGTACAGCGGAGCTCCTACGAGCAGTACTTC	CASSLVQRSSYEQYF
TRBV4-1	TRBJ1-5	NA	once	TGCGCCAGCAGCCAAGATGGAAGCAGGGGAGATCAGCCCCAGCATTTT	CASSQDGSRGDQPQHF
TRBV18	TRBJ2-7	NA	few	TGTGCCAGCTCACTTCAAGCGGTAACCTACGAGCAGTACTTC	CASSLQAVTYEQYF
TRBV5-4	TRBJ2-7	TRBD1	once	TGTGCCAGCAGCGCGCGACAGGGGGCGGGAGAGCAGTACTTC	CASSARQGAGEQYF
TRBV19	TRBJ1-6	TRBD1	once	TGTGCCAGTAGTGGTCGACAGGGTTTCTATAATTCACCCCTCCACTTT	CASSGRQGFYNSPLHF
TRBV29-1	TRBJ2-1	TRBD2	NA	TGCAGCGGGGACTCACTAGCGGGGGGTTCCTACAATGAGCAGTTCTTC	CSGDSLAGGSYNEQFF
TRBV19	TRBJ1-5	NA	once	TGTGCCAGTAGTATACAGGGGAGTATCGGCAATCAGCCCCAGCATTTT	CASSIQGSIGNQPQHF
TRBV9	TRBJ2-7	TRBD2	NA	TGTGCCAGCAGCCCCCGCGAGGTAGCGGGAAAGTACGAGCAGTACTTC	CASSPREVAGKYEQYF
TRBV7-9	TRBJ2-7	TRBD1	NA	TGTTCCAGCAGCTACCGGGACAGGGGCGACGAGCAGTACTTC	CSSSYRDRGDEQYF
TRBV14	TRBJ1-1	TRBD1	NA	TGTGCCAGCAGCCAAGGGACAGGGAGGACTGAAGCTTTCTTT	CASSQGTGRTEAFF
TRBV7-3	TRBJ2-5	TRBD2	NA	TGTGCCAGCAGCCGGGGACTAGCGGGAGGCGAGGCGACCCAGTACTTC	CASSRGLAGGEATQYF
TRBV28	TRBJ2-7	TRBD2	NA	TGTGCCGCCCAAGGACTAGCGGGAGGCGAGCAGTACTTC	CAAQGLAGGEQYF
TRBV6-6	TRBJ2-7	TRBD1	few	TGTGCCAGCAGTCTCACACGGGACAGTTCCTACGAGCAGTACTTC	CASSLTRDSSYEQYF
TRBV30	TRBJ1-1	TRBD1	NA	TGTGCCCAGGACAGGGGAGGCACTGAAGCTTTCTTT	CAQDRGGTEAFF
TRBV5-1	TRBJ2-1	NA	NA	TGCGCCAGCAGCTTGGAGCGGATCAGGGGTCAATACAATGAGCAGTTCTTC	CASSLERIRGQYNEQFF
TRBV5-1	TRBJ2-3	TRBD2	NA	TGCGCCAGCAGCTCCCAACGAACGACACCTAGCGGGGGGGCTACGCAGTATTTT	CASSSQRTTPSGGATQYF
TRBV6-5	TRBJ2-3	TRBD2	NA	TGTGCCAGCAGAGGAGCGGGAGGGCAAGGGGATACGCAGTATTTT	CASRGAGGQGDTQYF
TRBV13	TRBJ2-7	TRBD2	NA	TGTGCCAGCAGCTTGGGGGGGGAGCAGTACTTC	CASSLGGEQYF